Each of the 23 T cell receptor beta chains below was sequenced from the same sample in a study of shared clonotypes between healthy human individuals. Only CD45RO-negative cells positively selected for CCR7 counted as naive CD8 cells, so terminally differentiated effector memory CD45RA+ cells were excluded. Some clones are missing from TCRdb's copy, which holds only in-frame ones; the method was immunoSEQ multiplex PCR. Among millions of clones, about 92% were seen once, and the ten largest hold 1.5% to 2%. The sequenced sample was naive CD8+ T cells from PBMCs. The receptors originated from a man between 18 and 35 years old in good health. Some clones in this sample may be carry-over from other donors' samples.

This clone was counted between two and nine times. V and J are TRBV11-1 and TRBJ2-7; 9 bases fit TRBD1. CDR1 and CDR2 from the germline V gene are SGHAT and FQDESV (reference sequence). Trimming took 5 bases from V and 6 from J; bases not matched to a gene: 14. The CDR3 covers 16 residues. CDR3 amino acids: CASSAGWGQGRLEQYF. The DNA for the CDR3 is TGTGCCAGCAGCGCTGGTTGGGGACAGGGTAGGCTCGAGCAGTACTTC.

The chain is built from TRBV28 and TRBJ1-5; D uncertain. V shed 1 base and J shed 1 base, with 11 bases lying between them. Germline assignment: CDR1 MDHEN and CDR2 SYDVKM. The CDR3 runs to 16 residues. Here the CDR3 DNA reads TGTGCCAGCAGTTTATTGTCAGCAAAAAGCAATCAGCCCCAGCATTTT. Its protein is CASSLLSAKSNQPQHF.

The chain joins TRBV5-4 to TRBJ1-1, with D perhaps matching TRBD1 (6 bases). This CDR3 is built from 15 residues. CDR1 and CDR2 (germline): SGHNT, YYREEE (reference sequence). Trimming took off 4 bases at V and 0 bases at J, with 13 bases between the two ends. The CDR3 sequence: CASSRAGVVNTEAFF. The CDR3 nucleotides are TGTGCCAGCAGCCGAGCAGGGGTTGTGAACACTGAAGCTTTCTTT.

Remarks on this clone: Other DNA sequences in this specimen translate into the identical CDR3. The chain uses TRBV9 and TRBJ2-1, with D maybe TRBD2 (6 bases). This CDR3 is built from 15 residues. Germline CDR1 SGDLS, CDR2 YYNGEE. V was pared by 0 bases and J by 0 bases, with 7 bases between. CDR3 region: CASSVVAASYNEQFF. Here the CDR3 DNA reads TGTGCCAGCAGCGTAGTAGCGGCCTCCTACAATGAGCAGTTCTTC.

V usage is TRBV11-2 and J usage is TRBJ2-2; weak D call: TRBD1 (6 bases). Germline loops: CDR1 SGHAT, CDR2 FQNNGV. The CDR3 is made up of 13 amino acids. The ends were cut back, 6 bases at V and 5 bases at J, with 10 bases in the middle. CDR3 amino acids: CASRDRSTGELFF. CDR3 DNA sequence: TGTGCCAGCAGAGACAGGTCAACCGGGGAGCTGTTTTTT.

The CDR3 region has the DNA TGCAGCGTTTTGGGGCACCGGGACAGGGCCTACGAGCAGTACTTC. Its translation is CSVLGHRDRAYEQYF. This chain links TRBV29-1 with TRBJ2-7; 9 bases agree with TRBD1. Germline CDR1 and CDR2: SQVTM and ANQGSEA. The CDR3 length is 15 residues. V lost 5 bases, J lost 2 bases, and 10 bases stayed unmatched.

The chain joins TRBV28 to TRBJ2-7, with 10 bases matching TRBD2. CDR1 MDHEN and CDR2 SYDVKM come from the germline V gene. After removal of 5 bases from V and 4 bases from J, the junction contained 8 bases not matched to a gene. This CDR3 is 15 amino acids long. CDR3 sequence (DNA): TGTGCCAGCAGTCCGACTAGCGGGCCCACGTACGAGCAGTACTTC. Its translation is CASSPTSGPTYEQYF.

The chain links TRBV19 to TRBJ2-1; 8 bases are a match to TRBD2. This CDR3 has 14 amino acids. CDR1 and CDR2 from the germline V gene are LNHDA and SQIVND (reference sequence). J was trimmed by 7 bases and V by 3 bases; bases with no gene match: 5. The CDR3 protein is CASSIAGLANEQFF. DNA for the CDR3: TGTGCCAGTAGTATTGCCGGACTAGCTAATGAGCAGTTCTTC.

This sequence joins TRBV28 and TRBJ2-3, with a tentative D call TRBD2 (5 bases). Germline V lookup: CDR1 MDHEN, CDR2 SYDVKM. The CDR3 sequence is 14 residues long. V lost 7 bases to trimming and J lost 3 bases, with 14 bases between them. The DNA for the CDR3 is TGTGCCAGCATTGGTAGGAGGATTACAGATACGCAGTATTTT. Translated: CASIGRRITDTQYF.

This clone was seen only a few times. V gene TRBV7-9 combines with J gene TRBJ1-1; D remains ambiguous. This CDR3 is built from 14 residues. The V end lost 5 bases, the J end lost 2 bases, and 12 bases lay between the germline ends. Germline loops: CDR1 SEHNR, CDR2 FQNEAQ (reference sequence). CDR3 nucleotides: TGTGCCAGCAGCCCTGTAGCCCGAAACACTGAAGCTTTCTTT. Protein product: CASSPVARNTEAFF. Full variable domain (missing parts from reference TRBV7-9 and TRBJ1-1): DTGVSQNPRHKITKRGQNVTFRCDPISEHNRLYWYRQTLGQGPEFLTYFQNEAQLEKSRLLSDRFSAERPKGSFSTLEIQRTEQGDSAMYLCASSPVARNTEAFFGQGTRLTVV.

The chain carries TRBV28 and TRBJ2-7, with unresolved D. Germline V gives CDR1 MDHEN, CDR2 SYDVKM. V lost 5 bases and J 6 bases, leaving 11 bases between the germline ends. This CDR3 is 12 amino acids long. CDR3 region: CASSEVSGEQYF. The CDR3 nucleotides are TGTGCCAGCAGTGAGGTTTCGGGCGAGCAGTACTTC.

CDR3 sequence (DNA): TGTGCCAGCAGTTTATCTCTCCGTCGGGACACTGAAGCTTTCTTT. It translates to CASSLSLRRDTEAFF. The chain joins TRBV27 to TRBJ1-1; D unresolved. The V gene lost 0 bases and the J gene lost 3 bases, with 11 bases spanning the gap. This CDR3 is 15 amino acids long. Germline CDR1 is MNHEY and CDR2 is SMNVEV (reference sequence).

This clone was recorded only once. CDR3: CASSLEGTGGSGELFF. The CDR3 DNA follows: TGCGCCAGCAGCTTGGAAGGGACAGGGGGTAGCGGGGAGCTGTTTTTT. This chain uses TRBV5-1 with TRBJ2-2, with 11 bases that match TRBD1. In germline, CDR1 is SGHRS, CDR2 YFSETQ. V was clipped by 0 bases and J by 7 bases; unmatched bases: 5. The CDR3 is made up of 16 amino acids.

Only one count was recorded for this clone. CDR3 sequence (DNA): TGCGCCAGCAGCCAATTGGGGCCCCCCTACGAGCAGTACTTC. This codes for CASSQLGPPYEQYF. The V and J genes are TRBV5-1 and TRBJ2-7; possible D gene TRBD1, 5 bases. Looked up from germline, CDR1 is SGHRS and CDR2 is YFSETQ. Trimming removed 4 bases from V and 2 bases from J, with 13 bases in between. This CDR3 spans 14 amino acids.

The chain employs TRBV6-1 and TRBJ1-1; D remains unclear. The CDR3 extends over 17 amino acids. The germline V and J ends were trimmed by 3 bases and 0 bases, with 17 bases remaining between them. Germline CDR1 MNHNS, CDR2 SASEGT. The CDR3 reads CASSDAGFAGMNTEAFF. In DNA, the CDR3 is TGTGCCAGCAGTGACGCCGGATTTGCGGGGATGAACACTGAAGCTTTCTTT.

The CDR3 DNA follows: TGTGCCAGCAGCCAAGAAATGGGGGCGCGGACTGAAGCTTTCTTT. Protein sequence: CASSQEMGARTEAFF. The V gene is TRBV14, the J gene TRBJ1-1; D might be TRBD1 (6 bases). V was trimmed by 0 bases and J by 5 bases, leaving 13 bases between them. This CDR3 has 15 residues. Germline V CDR1 and CDR2: SGHDN, FVKESK.

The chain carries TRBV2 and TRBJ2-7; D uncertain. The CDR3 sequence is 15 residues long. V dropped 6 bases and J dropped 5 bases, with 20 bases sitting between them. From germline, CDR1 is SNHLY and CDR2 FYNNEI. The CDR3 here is CASSGPIGRLDEQYF. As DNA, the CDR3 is TGTGCCAGCAGCGGGCCTATAGGCCGACTCGACGAGCAGTACTTC.

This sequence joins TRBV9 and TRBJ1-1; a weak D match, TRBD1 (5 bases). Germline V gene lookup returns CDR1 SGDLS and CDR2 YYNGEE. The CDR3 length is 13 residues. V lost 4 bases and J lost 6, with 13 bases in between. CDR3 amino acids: CASSPYDSSEAFF. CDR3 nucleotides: TGTGCCAGCAGCCCATATGACAGTTCTGAAGCTTTCTTT.

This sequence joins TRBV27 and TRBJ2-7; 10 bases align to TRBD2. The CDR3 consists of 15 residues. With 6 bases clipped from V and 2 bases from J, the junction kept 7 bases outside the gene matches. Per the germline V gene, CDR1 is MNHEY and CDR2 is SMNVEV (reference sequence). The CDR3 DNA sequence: TGTGCCAGCAGCATAGCGGGAGGCTTTCCCTACGAGCAGTACTTC. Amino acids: CASSIAGGFPYEQYF.

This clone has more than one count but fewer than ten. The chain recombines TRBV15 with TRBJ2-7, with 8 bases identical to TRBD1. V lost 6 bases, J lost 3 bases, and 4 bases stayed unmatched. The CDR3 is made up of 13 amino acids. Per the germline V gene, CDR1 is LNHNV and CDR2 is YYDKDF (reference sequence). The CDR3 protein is CATSLDRGYEQYF. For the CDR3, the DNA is TGTGCCACCAGTTTAGACAGGGGCTACGAGCAGTACTTC.

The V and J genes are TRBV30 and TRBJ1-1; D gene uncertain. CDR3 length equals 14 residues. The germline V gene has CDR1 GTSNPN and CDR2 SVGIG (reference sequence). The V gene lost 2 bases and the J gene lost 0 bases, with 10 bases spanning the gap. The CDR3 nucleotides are TGTGCCTGGAGTCCTCGGCAGATGAACACTGAAGCTTTCTTT. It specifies CAWSPRQMNTEAFF.

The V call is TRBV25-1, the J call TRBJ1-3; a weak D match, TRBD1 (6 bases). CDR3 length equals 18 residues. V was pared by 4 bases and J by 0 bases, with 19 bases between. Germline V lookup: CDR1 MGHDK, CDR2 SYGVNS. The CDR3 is CASSGPRDGGLSGNTIYF. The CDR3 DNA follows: TGTGCCAGCAGTGGACCCCGGGACGGGGGGCTCTCTGGAAACACCATATATTTT. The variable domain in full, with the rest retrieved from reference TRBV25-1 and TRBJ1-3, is EADIYQTPRYLVIGTGKKITLECSQTMGHDKMYWYQQDPGMELHLIHYSYGVNSTEKGDLSSESTVSRIRTEHFPLTLESARPSHTSQYLCASSGPRDGGLSGNTIYFGEGSWLTVV.

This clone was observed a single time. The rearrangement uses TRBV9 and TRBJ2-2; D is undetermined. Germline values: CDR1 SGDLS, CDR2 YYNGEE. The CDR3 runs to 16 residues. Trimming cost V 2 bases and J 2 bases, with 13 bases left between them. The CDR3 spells CASSVGQKTNTGELFF. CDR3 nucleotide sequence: TGTGCCAGCAGCGTTGGTCAGAAGACTAACACCGGGGAGCTGTTTTTT.